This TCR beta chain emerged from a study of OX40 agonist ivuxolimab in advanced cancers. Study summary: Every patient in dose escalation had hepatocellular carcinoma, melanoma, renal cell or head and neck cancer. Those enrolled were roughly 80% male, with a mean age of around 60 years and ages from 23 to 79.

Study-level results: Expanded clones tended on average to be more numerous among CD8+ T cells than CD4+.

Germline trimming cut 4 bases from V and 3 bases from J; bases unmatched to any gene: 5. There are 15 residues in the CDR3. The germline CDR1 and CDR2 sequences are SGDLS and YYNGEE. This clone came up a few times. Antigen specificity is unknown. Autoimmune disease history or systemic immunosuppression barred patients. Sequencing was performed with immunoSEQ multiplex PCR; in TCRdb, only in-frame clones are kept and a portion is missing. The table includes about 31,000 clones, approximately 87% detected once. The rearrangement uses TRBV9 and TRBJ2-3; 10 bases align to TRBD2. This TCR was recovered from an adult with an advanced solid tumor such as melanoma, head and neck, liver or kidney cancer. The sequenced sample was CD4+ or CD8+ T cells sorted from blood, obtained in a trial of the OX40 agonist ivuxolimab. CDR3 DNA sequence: TGTGCCAGCAGCCCTAGCGGGAGTAGAACAGATACGCAGTATTTT. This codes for CASSPSGSRTDTQYF.